This T cell receptor (beta chain) emerged from a study of blood T cells in healthy people across ages. Study findings and constraints: TCR beta diversity correlated strongly with naive T cell percentage.

Primed by a sample-barcoded 5' primer and a J-beta primer mix, a second PCR proceeded for roughly 6 to 12 cycles. TCRdb independently ran MiXCR on the 5' RACE reads; one entry per CDR3 protein. The table shows about 1.1 million distinct CDR3 sequences, with 35% to 45% occurring only once. A remark on this clonotype: Its antigen is unknown.

Investigators took approximately 9.4 milliliters of peripheral blood from every donor. Each sample used at least 6 million PBMCs. Source material: blood. This receptor was taken from a man aged 18 to 29 in good health.

DNA of the CDR3: TGTGCCACCAGCAGAGATCAAGTAACAGCCTACGAGCAGTACTTC. Translated: CATSRDQVTAYEQYF. The V gene is TRBV15, the J gene TRBJ2-7; D uncertain. V lost 0 bases and J 2 bases, leaving 11 bases between the germline ends. The CDR3 contains 15 residues. From germline, CDR1 is LNHNV and CDR2 YYDKDF (reference sequence).